This T cell receptor beta chain was captured by sequencing in a study of T cell changes during pregnancy in multiple sclerosis. Measured with immunoSEQ multiplex PCR; TCRdb has only the in-frame clones, and not every one. This sample has around 72,000 clones, with 85% to 95% found just once. V gave up 8 bases and J gave up 5 bases; unmatched junction bases: 9. This CDR3 spans 15 amino acids. Germline CDR1 and CDR2: MDHEN and SYDVKM. This clonotype originated in a female donor in good health, enrolled as a control in a pregnancy study. The chain employs TRBV28 and TRBJ1-6; 7 bases match TRBD1. The specimen comprised peripheral blood, sampled in the second trimester of pregnancy. CDR3 in DNA: TGTGCCAGCGGCCGGATTACAGGGGATAATTCACCCCTCCACTTT. It specifies CASGRITGDNSPLHF. The whole variable domain, remainder taken from reference TRBV28 and TRBJ1-6, is DVKVTQSSRYLVKRTGEKVFLECVQDMDHENMFWYRQDPGLGLRLIYFSYDVKMKEKGDIPEGYSVSREKKERFSLILESASTNQTSMYLCASGRITGDNSPLHFGNGTRLTVT.